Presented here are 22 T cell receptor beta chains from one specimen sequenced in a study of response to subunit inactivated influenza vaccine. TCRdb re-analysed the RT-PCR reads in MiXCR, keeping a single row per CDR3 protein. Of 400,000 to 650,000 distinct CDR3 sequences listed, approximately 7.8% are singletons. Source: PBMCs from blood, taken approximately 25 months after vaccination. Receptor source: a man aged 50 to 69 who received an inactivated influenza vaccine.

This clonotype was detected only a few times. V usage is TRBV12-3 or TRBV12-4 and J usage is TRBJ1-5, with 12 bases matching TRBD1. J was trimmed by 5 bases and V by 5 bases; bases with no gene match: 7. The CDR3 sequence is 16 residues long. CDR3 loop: CASSLGGQGAYQPQHF. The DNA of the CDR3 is TGTGCCAGCAGTCTGGGGGGACAGGGGGCATATCAGCCCCAGCATTTT.

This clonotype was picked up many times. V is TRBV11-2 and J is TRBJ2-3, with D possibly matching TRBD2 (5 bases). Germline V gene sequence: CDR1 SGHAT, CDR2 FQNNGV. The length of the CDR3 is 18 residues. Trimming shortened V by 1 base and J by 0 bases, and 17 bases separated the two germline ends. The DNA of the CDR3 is TGTGCCAGCAGCTTAGTATTCTCCAGCGGCCAAAGCACAGATACGCAGTATTTT. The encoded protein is CASSLVFSSGQSTDTQYF.

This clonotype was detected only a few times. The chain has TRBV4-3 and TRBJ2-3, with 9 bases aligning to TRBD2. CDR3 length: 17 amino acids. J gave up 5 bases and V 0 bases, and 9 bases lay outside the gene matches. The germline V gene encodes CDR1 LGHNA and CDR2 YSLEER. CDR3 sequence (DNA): TGCGCCAGCAGCCAAGATCGGCTAGCGGGATTGGAAGATACGCAGTATTTT. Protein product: CASSQDRLAGLEDTQYF.

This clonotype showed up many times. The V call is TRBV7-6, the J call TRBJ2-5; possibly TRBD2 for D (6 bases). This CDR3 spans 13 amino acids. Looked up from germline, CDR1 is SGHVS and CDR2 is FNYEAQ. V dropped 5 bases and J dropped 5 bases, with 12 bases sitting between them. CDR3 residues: CASSRDFRETQYF. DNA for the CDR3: TGTGCCAGCAGCCGGGACTTTAGGGAGACCCAGTACTTC.

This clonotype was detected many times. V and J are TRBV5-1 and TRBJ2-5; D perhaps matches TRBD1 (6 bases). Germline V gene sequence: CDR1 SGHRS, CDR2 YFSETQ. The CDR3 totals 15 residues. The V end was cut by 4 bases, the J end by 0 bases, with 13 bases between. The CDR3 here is CASSPTQGNQETQYF. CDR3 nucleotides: TGCGCCAGCAGCCCTACCCAGGGGAACCAAGAGACCCAGTACTTC.

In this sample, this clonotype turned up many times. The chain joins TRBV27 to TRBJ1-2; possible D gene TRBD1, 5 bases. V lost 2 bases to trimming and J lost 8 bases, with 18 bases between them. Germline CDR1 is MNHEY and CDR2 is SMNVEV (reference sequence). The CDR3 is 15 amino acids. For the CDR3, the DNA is TGTGCCAGCAGTTTAAATCCGGGGGGAGCGTGGGGCTACACCTTC. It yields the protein CASSLNPGGAWGYTF.

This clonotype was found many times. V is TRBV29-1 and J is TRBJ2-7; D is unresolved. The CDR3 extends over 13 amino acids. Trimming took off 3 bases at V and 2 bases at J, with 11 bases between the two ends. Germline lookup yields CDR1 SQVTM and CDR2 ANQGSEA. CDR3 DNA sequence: TGCAGCGTTGATCCCCCTCCAACCTACGAGCAGTACTTC. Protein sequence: CSVDPPPTYEQYF.

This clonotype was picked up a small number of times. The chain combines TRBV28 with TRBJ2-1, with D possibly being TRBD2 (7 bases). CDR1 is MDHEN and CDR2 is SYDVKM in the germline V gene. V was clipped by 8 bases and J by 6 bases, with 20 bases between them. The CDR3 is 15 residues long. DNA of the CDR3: TGTGCCAGCGTCTCCCTCCCGCGGGGGCGCAATGAGCAGTTCTTC. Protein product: CASVSLPRGRNEQFF.

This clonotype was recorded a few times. This chain's CDR3 is CAISTLGLAGGQSSYNEQFF. The DNA for the CDR3 is TGTGCCATCAGTACTCTGGGACTAGCGGGGGGTCAAAGCTCCTACAATGAGCAGTTCTTC. The J gene is TRBJ2-1, the V gene TRBV10-3, with 15 bases that match TRBD2. V shed 5 bases and J 0 bases; nucleotides not matched to a gene: 11. Germline V lookup: CDR1 ENHRY, CDR2 SYGVKD. This CDR3 region has 20 residues.

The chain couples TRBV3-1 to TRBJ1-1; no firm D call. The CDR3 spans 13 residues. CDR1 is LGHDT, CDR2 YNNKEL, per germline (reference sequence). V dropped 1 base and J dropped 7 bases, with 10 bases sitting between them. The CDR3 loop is CASSQVIGGEAFF. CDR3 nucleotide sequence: TGTGCCAGCAGCCAAGTTATAGGAGGTGAAGCTTTCTTT.

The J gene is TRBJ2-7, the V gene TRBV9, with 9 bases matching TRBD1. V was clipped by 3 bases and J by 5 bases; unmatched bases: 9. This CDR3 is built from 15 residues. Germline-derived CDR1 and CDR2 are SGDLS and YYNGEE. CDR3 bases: TGTGCCAGCAGCGCGCGCGGGACAGGGCGTGACGAGCAGTACTTC. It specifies CASSARGTGRDEQYF.

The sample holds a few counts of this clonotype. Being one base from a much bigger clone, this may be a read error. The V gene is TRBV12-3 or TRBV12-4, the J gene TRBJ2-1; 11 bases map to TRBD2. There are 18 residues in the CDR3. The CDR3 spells CGSSSPLKTSGSYNEQFF. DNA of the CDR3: TGTGGCAGCAGTTCCCCCTTAAAAACTAGCGGGAGCTACAATGAGCAGTTCTTC.

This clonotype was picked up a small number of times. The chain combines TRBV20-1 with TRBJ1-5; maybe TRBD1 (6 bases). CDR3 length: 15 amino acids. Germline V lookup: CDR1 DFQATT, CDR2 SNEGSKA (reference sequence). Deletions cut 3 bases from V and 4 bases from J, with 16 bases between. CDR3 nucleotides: TGCAGTGCTAGTCGGGGGGCTCAAGGTAATCAGCCCCAGCATTTT. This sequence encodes CSASRGAQGNQPQHF.

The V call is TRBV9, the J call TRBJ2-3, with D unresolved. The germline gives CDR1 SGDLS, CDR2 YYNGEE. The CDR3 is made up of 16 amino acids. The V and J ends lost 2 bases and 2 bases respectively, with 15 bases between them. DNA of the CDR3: TGTGCCAGCAGCGTTGGGCTAGACACTAACACAGATACGCAGTATTTT. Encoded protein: CASSVGLDTNTDTQYF.

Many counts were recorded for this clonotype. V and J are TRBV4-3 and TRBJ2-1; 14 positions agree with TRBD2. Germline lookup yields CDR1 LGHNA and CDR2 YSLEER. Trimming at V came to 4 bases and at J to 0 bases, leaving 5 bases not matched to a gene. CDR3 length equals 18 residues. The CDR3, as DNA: TGCGCCAGCAGCCCCCGGACTAGCGGGGGGTCCTCCTACAATGAGCAGTTCTTC. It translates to CASSPRTSGGSSYNEQFF.

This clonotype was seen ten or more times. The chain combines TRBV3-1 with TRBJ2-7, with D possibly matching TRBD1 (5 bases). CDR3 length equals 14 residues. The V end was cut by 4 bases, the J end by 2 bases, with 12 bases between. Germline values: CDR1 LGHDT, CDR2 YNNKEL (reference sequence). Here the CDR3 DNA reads TGTGCCAGCAGCCCCAGGGTCACCCCCTACGAGCAGTACTTC. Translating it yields CASSPRVTPYEQYF.

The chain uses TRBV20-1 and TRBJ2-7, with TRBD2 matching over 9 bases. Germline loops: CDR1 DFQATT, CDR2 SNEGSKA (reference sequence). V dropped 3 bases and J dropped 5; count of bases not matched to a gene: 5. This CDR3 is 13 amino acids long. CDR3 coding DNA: TGCAGTGCTAGTGTAGCGGGAGACCACGAGCAGTACTTC. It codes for CSASVAGDHEQYF.

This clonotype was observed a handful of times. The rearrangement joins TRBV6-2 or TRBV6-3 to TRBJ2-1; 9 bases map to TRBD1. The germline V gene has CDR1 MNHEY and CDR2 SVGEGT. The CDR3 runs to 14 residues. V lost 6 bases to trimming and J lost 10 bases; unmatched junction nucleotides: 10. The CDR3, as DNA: TGTGCCAGCAGGGGGGGGACAGGGTCACGCGAGCAGTTCTTC. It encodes CASRGGTGSREQFF.

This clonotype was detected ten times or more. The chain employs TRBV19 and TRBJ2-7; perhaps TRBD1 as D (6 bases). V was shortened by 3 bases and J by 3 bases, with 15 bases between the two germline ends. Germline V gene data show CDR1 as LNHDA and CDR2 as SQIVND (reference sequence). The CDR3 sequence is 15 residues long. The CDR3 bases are TGTGCCAGTAGTATGACAGGTCCCCCAATCTACGAGCAGTACTTC. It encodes CASSMTGPPIYEQYF.

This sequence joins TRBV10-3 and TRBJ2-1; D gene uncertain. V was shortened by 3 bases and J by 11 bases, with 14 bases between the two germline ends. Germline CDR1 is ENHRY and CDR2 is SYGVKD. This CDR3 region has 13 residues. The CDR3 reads CAISETLRQQQFF. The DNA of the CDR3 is TGTGCCATCAGTGAAACTTTGAGGCAACAGCAGTTCTTC.

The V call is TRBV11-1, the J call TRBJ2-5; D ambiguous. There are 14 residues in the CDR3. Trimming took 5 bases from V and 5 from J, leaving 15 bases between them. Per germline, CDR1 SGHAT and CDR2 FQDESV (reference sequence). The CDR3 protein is CASSPKTGKETQYF. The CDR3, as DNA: TGTGCCAGCAGCCCAAAGACGGGCAAGGAGACCCAGTACTTC.

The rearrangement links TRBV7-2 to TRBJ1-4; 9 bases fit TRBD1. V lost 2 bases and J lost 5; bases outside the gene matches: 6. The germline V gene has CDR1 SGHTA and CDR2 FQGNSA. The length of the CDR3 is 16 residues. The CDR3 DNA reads TGTGCCAGCAGCTTACTGGGGACAGGGAACAATGAAAAACTGTTTTTT. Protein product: CASSLLGTGNNEKLFF.